The T cell receptor (beta chain) under discussion was sequenced for a study of graft-versus-host responses after intestinal transplantation. Looking at the study overall: All of the recipients had induction that used anti-thymocyte globulin, then tacrolimus and steroids for approximately 3 years. General observations from the study: GvH clones were found in recipient marrow; some appeared first in ileum or blood. Patients with graft-donor T cell macrochimerism had high graft-versus-host to host-versus-graft clonal ratios in allografts.

TCRdb's copy holds only in-frame clones and misses some; the assay was immunoSEQ multiplex PCR. Among 80,000 to 95,000 clones listed, around nine tenths were seen once. A note on this clone: What it recognizes is unknown.

The CDR3 runs to 12 residues. Between the trimmed V and J ends, which lost 6 bases and 2 bases, there was a span of 8 bases. The germline V gene encodes CDR1 LNHDA and CDR2 SQIVND (reference sequence). This chain links TRBV19 with TRBJ2-7; D unresolved. This TCR was recovered from a human donor who received an intestinal transplant. The input for sequencing was unstimulated CD8+ T cells sorted from spleen or lymph node cells, taken before intestinal transplant. The CDR3 loop is CASRDGAYEQYF. DNA of the CDR3: TGTGCCAGTAGGGACGGAGCCTACGAGCAGTACTTC.